This T cell receptor (beta chain) was identified during a study of cytomegalovirus exposure and HLA in healthy donors. General study points: In the roughly 120 validation repertoires, a later analysis found that first-cohort TCR clusters tended to co-occur. The classifier was said to identify cytomegalovirus status with high specificity and sensitivity.

Germline V gene data show CDR1 as SGHVS and CDR2 as FQNEAQ. The CDR3 extends over 14 amino acids. V dropped 3 bases and J dropped 4; count of bases not matched to a gene: 1. Notes on this clone: Its antigen is undetermined.

Profiled with immunoSEQ multiplex PCR; TCRdb holds only in-frame clones, not every one. The sample records 100,000 or so clones, about 88% being singletons. The donors were members of the validation cohort comprising about 130 subjects, separate from the approximately 710-subject first cohort. The clonotype originates from a woman aged 18-29 years in good health and CMV-seropositive. The chain recombines TRBV7-8 with TRBJ1-5; 9 positions match TRBD1. Sequencing input: PBMCs. The CDR3 nucleotides are TGTGCCAGCAGCTTGGACAGGGGAAATCAGCCCCAGCATTTT. This codes for CASSLDRGNQPQHF.